This T cell receptor (beta chain) derives from a study of early T cells in non-severe SARS-CoV-2 infection. Study-wide context: Sequenced material consisted of bulk RNA (from unsorted whole blood), and chains were unpaired. General study points: VDJdb-based matching was biased toward anti-spike CD8 responses and missed private and CD4 specificities.

A few counts support this clonotype. Its matching antigen is unknown. Unique molecular identifiers (one per individual cDNA molecule) were attached. A single record per CDR3 protein comes from TCRdb applying MiXCR to the 5' RACE reads. This sample yields roughly 75,000 distinct CDR3 sequences, of which approximately 15% are seen a single time; approximately 2.9% belongs to the top ten. This clonotype was sampled from an adult who was a healthcare worker with PCR-confirmed SARS-CoV-2 infection or an uninfected control (not recorded which). Material: whole blood.

For the CDR3, the DNA is TGTGCCAGCAGCTTAGGCACAGGGAACGAGCAGTTCTTC. Amino acid sequence: CASSLGTGNEQFF. The chain combines TRBV7-9 with TRBJ2-1, with D possibly being TRBD1 (6 bases). V lost 1 base, J lost 10 bases, and 11 bases lay in between. CDR1 and CDR2 (germline): SEHNR, FQNEAQ (reference sequence). CDR3 size: 13 residues. The full variable domain, rest sourced from reference TRBV7-9 and TRBJ2-1, is DTGVSQNPRHKITKRGQNVTFRCDPISEHNRLYWYRQTLGQGPEFLTYFQNEAQLEKSRLLSDRFSAERPKGSFSTLEIQRTEQGDSAMYLCASSLGTGNEQFFGPGTRLTVL.